Sequencing of this T cell receptor (beta chain) was carried out in a study of blood T cell repertoires in COVID-19. Study-wide context: The United States, Italy and Spain provided the acute and convalescent COVID-19 samples. The analysed material was cDNA or gDNA that came from T cells, B-cell-depleted T cells, or PBMCs.

Original methodology: Amplifying reference gene primers gave estimates of nucleated cell counts. The table came from immunoSEQ multiplex PCR; TCRdb's copy has only in-frame clones and leaves some out. Clone size and the V and J calls come from that table; the DNA yielded D and trimming. This sample carries roughly 69,000 clones, 86% of them seen once, and the ten largest clones take just under 4.5%. The receptor was isolated from a man aged 45-60 years with active COVID-19. Sequenced sample: peripheral blood.

The CDR3, as DNA: TGTGCCAGCAGCTTAAGCGGGAGCCCCTACAATGAGCAGTTCTTC. It yields the protein CASSLSGSPYNEQFF. The chain carries TRBV7-9 and TRBJ2-1; 8 positions agree with TRBD2. V gave up 2 bases and J gave up 2 bases; unmatched junction bases: 2. Germline assignment: CDR1 SEHNR and CDR2 FQNEAQ (reference sequence). This CDR3 is 15 amino acids long.